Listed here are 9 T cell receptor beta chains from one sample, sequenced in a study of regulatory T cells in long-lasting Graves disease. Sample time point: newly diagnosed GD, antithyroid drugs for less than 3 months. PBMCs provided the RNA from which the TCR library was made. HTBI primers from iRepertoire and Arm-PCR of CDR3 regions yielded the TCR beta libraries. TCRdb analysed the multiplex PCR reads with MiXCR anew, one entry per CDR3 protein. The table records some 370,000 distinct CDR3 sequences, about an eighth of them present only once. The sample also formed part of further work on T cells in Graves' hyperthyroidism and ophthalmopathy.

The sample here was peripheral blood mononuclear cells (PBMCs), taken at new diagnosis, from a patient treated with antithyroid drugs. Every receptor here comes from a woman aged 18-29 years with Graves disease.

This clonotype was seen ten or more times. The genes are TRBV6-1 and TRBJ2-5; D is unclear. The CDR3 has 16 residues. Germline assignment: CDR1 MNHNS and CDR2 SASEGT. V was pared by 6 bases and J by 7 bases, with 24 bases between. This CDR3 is CASSLFGQFGSLTQYF. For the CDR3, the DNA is TGTGCCAGCAGCCTATTTGGCCAGTTCGGGTCTTTGACCCAGTACTTC.

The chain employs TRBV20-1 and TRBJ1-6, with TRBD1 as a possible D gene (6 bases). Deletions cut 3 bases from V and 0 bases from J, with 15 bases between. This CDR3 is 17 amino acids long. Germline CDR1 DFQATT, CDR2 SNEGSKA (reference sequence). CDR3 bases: TGCAGTGCTAGGGACAGTCCGTTGAGCTCCTATAATTCACCCCTCCACTTT. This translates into CSARDSPLSSYNSPLHF.

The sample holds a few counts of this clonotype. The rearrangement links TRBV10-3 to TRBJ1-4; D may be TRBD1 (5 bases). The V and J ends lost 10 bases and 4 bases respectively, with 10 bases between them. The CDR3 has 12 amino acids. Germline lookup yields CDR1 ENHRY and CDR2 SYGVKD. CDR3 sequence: CATGEFNEKLFF. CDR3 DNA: TGTGCCACGGGGGAGTTTAATGAAAAACTGTTTTTT.

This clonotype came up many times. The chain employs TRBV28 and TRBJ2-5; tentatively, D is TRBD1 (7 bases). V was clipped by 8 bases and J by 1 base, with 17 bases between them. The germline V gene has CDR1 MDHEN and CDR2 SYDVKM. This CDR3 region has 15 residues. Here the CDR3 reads CASGLGQGGQETQYF. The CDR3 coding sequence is TGTGCCAGCGGCCTCGGGCAGGGGGGCCAAGAGACCCAGTACTTC. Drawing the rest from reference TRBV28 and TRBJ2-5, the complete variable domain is DVKVTQSSRYLVKRTGEKVFLECVQDMDHENMFWYRQDPGLGLRLIYFSYDVKMKEKGDIPEGYSVSREKKERFSLILESASTNQTSMYLCASGLGQGGQETQYFGPGTRLLVL.

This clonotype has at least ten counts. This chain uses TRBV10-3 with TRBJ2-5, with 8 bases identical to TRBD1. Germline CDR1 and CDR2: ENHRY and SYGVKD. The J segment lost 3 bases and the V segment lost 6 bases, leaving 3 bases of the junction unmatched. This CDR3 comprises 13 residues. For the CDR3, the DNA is TGTGCCATCAGCGCGGACAGGGAAGAGACCCAGTACTTC. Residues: CAISADREETQYF.

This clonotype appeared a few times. CDR3 residues: CASSQDREVPGTDTQYF. The CDR3 coding sequence is TGCGCCAGCAGCCAAGATAGGGAAGTTCCCGGCACAGATACGCAGTATTTT. The chain recombines TRBV4-3 with TRBJ2-3; the D is unclear. V was pared by 0 bases and J by 1 base, with 14 bases between. The CDR3 totals 17 residues. Germline V gene data show CDR1 as LGHNA and CDR2 as YSLEER.

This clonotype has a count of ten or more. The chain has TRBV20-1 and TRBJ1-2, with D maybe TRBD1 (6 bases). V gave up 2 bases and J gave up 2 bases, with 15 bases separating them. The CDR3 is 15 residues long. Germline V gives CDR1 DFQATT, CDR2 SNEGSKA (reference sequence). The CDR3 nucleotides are TGCAGTGCTAGACCAGGGGAGGGGATAAACTATGGCTACACCTTC. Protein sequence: CSARPGEGINYGYTF.

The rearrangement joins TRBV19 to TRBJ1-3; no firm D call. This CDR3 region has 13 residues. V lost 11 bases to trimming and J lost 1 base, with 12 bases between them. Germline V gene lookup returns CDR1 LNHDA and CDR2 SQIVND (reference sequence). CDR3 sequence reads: CAAGESSGNTIYF. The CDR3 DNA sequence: TGTGCCGCAGGCGAATCATCTGGAAACACCATATATTTT.

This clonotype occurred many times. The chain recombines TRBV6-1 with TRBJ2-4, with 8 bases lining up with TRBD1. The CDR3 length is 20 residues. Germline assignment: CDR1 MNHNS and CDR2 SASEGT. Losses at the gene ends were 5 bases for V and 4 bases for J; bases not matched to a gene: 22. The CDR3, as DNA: TGTGCCAGCAGTCCTCGTCCAGGGGGCCGGGCTACCACCCTAAAAAACATTCAGTACTTC. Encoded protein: CASSPRPGGRATTLKNIQYF.